Shown below are 21 T cell receptor beta chains from a single sample sequenced in a study of blood T cell repertoires in COVID-19. The assay was immunoSEQ multiplex PCR, and TCRdb's table has in-frame clones only and misses some. The sample holds 250,000 to 350,000 clones, roughly 90% seen once. The sample consisted of PBMCs or T cells enriched from blood (not recorded which). The receptor source for this set is a woman aged 18 to 35 with acute COVID-19.

The chain couples TRBV5-8 to TRBJ2-7, with TRBD2 matching 14 bases. V lost 1 base to trimming and J lost 1 base; unmatched junction nucleotides: 10. The CDR3 sequence is 19 residues long. The germline gives CDR1 SGHTS, CDR2 YDEGEE. CDR3 coding DNA: TGTGCCAGCAGCTTGTTGGGCGGACTAGCGGGAGGACCGTCCTACGAGCAGTACTTC. The encoded protein is CASSLLGGLAGGPSYEQYF.

V usage is TRBV5-1 and J usage is TRBJ2-3; 7 nucleotides match TRBD2. In germline, CDR1 is SGHRS, CDR2 YFSETQ. The CDR3 runs 15 residues. The trim removed 3 bases at V and 0 bases at J, leaving 4 bases unmatched. CDR3 coding DNA: TGCGCCAGCAGCTCGGGACTATCAAGCACAGATACGCAGTATTTT. Translation gives CASSSGLSSTDTQYF.

This chain connects TRBV18 to TRBJ1-2; D is undetermined. V shed 3 bases and J shed 4 bases, with 12 bases lying between them. This CDR3 contains 14 residues. Germline V CDR1 and CDR2: KGHSH, LQKENI. The DNA for the CDR3 is TGTGCCAGCTCACCTACCCCCATACTCTATGGCTACACCTTC. Translating gives CASSPTPILYGYTF.

The chain employs TRBV19 and TRBJ1-5, with D possibly TRBD1 on 6 matching bases. Germline V lookup: CDR1 LNHDA, CDR2 SQIVND (reference sequence). The CDR3 runs 17 residues. Trimming shortened V by 0 bases and J by 0 bases, and 12 bases separated the two germline ends. CDR3 bases: TGTGCCAGTAGTATAGAACAGGACAGTTCTAGCAATCAGCCCCAGCATTTT. It translates to CASSIEQDSSSNQPQHF.

This sequence joins TRBV30 and TRBJ1-1, with D possibly matching TRBD1 (5 bases). Germline CDR1 and CDR2: GTSNPN and SVGIG (reference sequence). The CDR3 runs to 12 residues. Trimming shortened V by 7 bases and J by 4 bases, and 13 bases separated the two germline ends. The CDR3 DNA reads TGTGCCTCCGGGGGGGGGACCACTGAAGCTTTCTTT. Translation gives CASGGGTTEAFF.

V usage is TRBV28 and J usage is TRBJ1-1; 7 positions match TRBD1. The ends lost 5 bases at V and 2 bases at J; junction bases unmatched: 8. The CDR3 totals 15 residues. Germline V CDR1 and CDR2: MDHEN, SYDVKM. Written as DNA, the CDR3 is TGTGCCAGCAGTCCCCCGGGACAGATAAACACTGAAGCTTTCTTT. Its protein is CASSPPGQINTEAFF.

This clone was found once. V gene TRBV7-2 combines with J gene TRBJ2-5; 9 nucleotides match TRBD2. This CDR3 region has 14 residues. Per germline, CDR1 SGHTA and CDR2 FQGNSA. With V trimmed by 4 bases and J by 3 bases, 3 bases remained unmatched. CDR3 nucleotides: TGTGCCAGCAGCTCCCGACTAGCGGAAGAGACCCAGTACTTC. This encodes CASSSRLAEETQYF.

CDR3 sequence: CASSWAGFSYEQYF. CDR3 coding DNA: TGTGCCAGTAGTTGGGCAGGCTTCTCCTACGAGCAGTACTTC. This chain joins TRBV19 and TRBJ2-7, with unresolved D. The CDR3 runs 14 residues. Trimming removed 5 bases at V and 0 bases at J, with 11 bases between. Germline V gene sequence: CDR1 LNHDA, CDR2 SQIVND (reference sequence).

The genes are TRBV14 and TRBJ2-5; D gene uncertain. V dropped 1 base and J dropped 1 base, with 7 bases sitting between them. This CDR3 has 14 amino acids. Germline loops: CDR1 SGHDN, CDR2 FVKESK. The CDR3 coding sequence is TGTGCCAGCAGCCAAGTTAGAACCCAAGAGACCCAGTACTTC. As protein: CASSQVRTQETQYF.

The chain combines TRBV5-1 with TRBJ2-7; 9 bases line up with TRBD2. The CDR3 is made up of 15 amino acids. The V gene's germline CDR1 is SGHRS and CDR2 YFSETQ. Trimming cost V 4 bases and J 1 base; bases outside gene matches: 6. The CDR3 spells CASSPTSGGSYEQYF. The CDR3 nucleotides are TGCGCCAGCAGCCCGACTAGCGGTGGTTCCTACGAGCAGTACTTC.

The chain uses TRBV14 and TRBJ2-7; 10 nucleotides align to TRBD1. The CDR3 runs to 16 residues. V shed 1 base and J 0 bases; nucleotides not matched to a gene: 3. Germline V gene data show CDR1 as SGHDN and CDR2 as FVKESK. For the CDR3, the DNA is TGTGCCAGCAGCCAAGCCCGGACAGGGGGCTCCTACGAGCAGTACTTC. This encodes CASSQARTGGSYEQYF.

The chain employs TRBV9 and TRBJ1-3, with a weak D call TRBD1 (6 bases). The CDR3 spans 17 residues. Germline loops: CDR1 SGDLS, CDR2 YYNGEE. V was pared by 3 bases and J by 4 bases, with 20 bases between. The CDR3 here is CASSASGGGAKGNTIYF. CDR3 nucleotide sequence: TGTGCCAGCAGCGCCAGCGGGGGGGGCGCGAAAGGAAACACCATATATTTT. The complete variable domain, with remaining parts taken from reference TRBV9 and TRBJ1-3, reads DSGVTQTPKHLITATGQRVTLRCSPRSGDLSVYWYQQSLDQGLQFLIQYYNGEERAKGNILERFSAQQFPDLHSELNLSSLELGDSALYFCASSASGGGAKGNTIYFGEGSWLTVV.

This clone was observed a handful of times. The chain has TRBV9 and TRBJ2-1; unclear D gene. Germline values: CDR1 SGDLS, CDR2 YYNGEE. Trimming took off 0 bases at V and 0 bases at J, with 10 bases between the two ends. This CDR3 region has 16 residues. The DNA of the CDR3 is TGTGCCAGCAGCGTAGATGACTTGAGCTCCTACAATGAGCAGTTCTTC. It specifies CASSVDDLSSYNEQFF.

The rearrangement links TRBV12-2 to TRBJ1-4. TRBV12-2 represents a pseudogene. This CDR3 spans 16 amino acids. CDR3 protein: CASRLSFAYSNEKLFF. The DNA for the CDR3 is TGTGCAAGTCGCTTAAGTTTTGCGTATTCTAATGAAAAACTGTTTTTT.

The gene calls are TRBV7-2 and TRBJ1-3; D possibly corresponds to TRBD1 (6 bases). The CDR3 totals 14 residues. The V gene lost 5 bases and the J gene lost 4 bases, with 12 bases spanning the gap. Germline loops: CDR1 SGHTA, CDR2 FQGNSA. The CDR3 DNA follows: TGTGCCAGCAGCCCAGGGGTTTCAGGAAACACCATATATTTT. Its translation: CASSPGVSGNTIYF. Together with reference TRBV7-2 and TRBJ1-3, the CDR3 gives the full variable domain: GAGVSQSPSNKVTEKGKDVELRCDPISGHTALYWYRQSLGQGLEFLIYFQGNSAPDKSGLPSDRFSAERTGGSVSTLTIQRTQQEDSAVYLCASSPGVSGNTIYFGEGSWLTVV.

The CDR3 DNA reads as TGCGCCAGCAGCCCCGGGACAGGAGTCATGAACACTGAAGCTTTCTTT. Translation gives CASSPGTGVMNTEAFF. The chain links TRBV4-1 to TRBJ1-1; 8 bases line up with TRBD1. The V and J ends lost 4 bases and 0 bases, in that order; junction bases with no gene match: 7. Germline V CDR1 and CDR2: MGHRA, YSYEKL. The CDR3 totals 16 residues.

The chain employs TRBV3-1 (or the pseudogene TRBV3-2) and TRBJ1-3; a weak D match, TRBD1 (6 bases). The germline V gene has CDR1 LGHDT and CDR2 YNNKEL (reference sequence). V shed 3 bases and J shed 4 bases, with 10 bases lying between them. CDR3 length: 14 residues. In DNA, the CDR3 is TGTGCCAGCAGCCATCTCGGACAGGGAAACACCATATATTTT. Translating gives CASSHLGQGNTIYF.

The chain is built from TRBV29-1 and TRBJ1-2; TRBD1 aligns across 7 bases. J was trimmed by 4 bases and V by 3 bases; bases with no gene match: 5. This CDR3 region has 13 residues. In germline, CDR1 is SQVTM, CDR2 ANQGSEA. CDR3 DNA sequence: TGCAGCGTTGAGGAGGGGGCCTCCTATGGCTACACCTTC. This encodes CSVEEGASYGYTF.

This clone has more than one count but fewer than ten. The rearrangement uses TRBV19 and TRBJ1-5; 7 bases match TRBD1. Unmatched junction bases numbered 1, after V lost 1 base and J lost 1 base. The CDR3 runs 15 residues. Germline-derived CDR1 and CDR2 are LNHDA and SQIVND (reference sequence). For the CDR3, the DNA is TGTGCCAGTAGTATAGGGGACAGAAGCAATCAGCCCCAGCATTTT. It specifies CASSIGDRSNQPQHF.

This chain connects TRBV19 to TRBJ2-2; D ambiguous. The V gene's germline CDR1 is LNHDA and CDR2 SQIVND (reference sequence). The ends were cut back, 5 bases at V and 4 bases at J, with 14 bases in the middle. CDR3 size: 15 residues. CDR3 in DNA: TGTGCCAGTAGTCCAACCACCCGCGGCACCGGGGAGCTGTTTTTT. Protein product: CASSPTTRGTGELFF.

The genes are TRBV30 and TRBJ2-1; D is perhaps TRBD1 (6 bases). The length of the CDR3 is 14 residues. Trimming stripped 5 bases from V and 0 bases from J, with 11 bases between. Germline V lookup: CDR1 GTSNPN, CDR2 SVGIG (reference sequence). The CDR3 protein is CAWEGESSYNEQFF. DNA for the CDR3: TGTGCCTGGGAGGGGGAGAGCTCCTACAATGAGCAGTTCTTC.